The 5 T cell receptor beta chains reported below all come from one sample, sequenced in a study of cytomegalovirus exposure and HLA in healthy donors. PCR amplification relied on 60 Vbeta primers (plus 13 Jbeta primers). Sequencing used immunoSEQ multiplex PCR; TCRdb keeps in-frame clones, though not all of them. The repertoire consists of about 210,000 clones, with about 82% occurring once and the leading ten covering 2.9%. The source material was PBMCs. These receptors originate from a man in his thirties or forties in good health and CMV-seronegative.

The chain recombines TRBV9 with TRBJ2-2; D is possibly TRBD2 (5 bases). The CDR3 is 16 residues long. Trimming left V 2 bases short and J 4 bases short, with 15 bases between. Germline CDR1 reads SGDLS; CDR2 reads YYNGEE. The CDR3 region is CASSVSGRQRTGELFF. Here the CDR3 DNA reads TGTGCCAGCAGCGTGTCGGGAAGGCAACGCACCGGGGAGCTGTTTTTT.

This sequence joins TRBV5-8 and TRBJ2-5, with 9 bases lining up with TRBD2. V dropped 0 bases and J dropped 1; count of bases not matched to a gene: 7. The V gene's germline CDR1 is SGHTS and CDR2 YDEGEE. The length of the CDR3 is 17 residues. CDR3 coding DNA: TGTGCCAGCAGCTTGGGGACCATAGCGGGGGCCCAAGAGACCCAGTACTTC. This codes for CASSLGTIAGAQETQYF.

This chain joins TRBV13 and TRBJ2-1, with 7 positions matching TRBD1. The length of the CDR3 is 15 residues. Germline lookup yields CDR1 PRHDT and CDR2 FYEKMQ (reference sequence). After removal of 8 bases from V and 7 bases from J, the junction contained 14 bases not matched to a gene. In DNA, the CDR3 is TGTGCCAGCGGGGGAGACAGGGAGAATTCGAATGAGCAGTTCTTC. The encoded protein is CASGGDRENSNEQFF.

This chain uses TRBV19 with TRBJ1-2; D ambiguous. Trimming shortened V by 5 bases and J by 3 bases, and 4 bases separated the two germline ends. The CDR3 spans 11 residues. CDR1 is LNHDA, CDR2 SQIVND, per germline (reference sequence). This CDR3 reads CASSLYYGYTF. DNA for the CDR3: TGTGCCAGTAGTCTGTACTATGGCTACACCTTC. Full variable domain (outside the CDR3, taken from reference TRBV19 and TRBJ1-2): DGGITQSPKYLFRKEGQNVTLSCEQNLNHDAMYWYRQDPGQGLRLIYYSQIVNDFQKGDIAEGYSVSREKKESFPLTVTSAQKNPTAFYLCASSLYYGYTFGSGTRLTVV.

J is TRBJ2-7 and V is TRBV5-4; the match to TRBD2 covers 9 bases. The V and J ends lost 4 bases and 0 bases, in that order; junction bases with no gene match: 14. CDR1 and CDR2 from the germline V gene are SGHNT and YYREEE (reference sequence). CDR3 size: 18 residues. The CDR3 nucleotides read TGTGCCAGCAGCCGGGGAGGCCTAGCGGGGCCAAACTCCTACGAGCAGTACTTC. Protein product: CASSRGGLAGPNSYEQYF.